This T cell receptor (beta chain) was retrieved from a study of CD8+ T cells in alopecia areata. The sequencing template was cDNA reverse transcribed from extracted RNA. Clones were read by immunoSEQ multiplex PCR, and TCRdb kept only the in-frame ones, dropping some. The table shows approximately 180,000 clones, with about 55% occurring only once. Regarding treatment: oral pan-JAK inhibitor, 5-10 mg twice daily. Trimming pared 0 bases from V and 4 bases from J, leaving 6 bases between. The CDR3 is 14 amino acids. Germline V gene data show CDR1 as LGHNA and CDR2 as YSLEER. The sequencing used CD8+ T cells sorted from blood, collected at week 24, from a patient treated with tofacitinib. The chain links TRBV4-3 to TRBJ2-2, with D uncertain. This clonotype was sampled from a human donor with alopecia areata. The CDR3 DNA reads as TGCGCCAGCAGCCAAGATCGGGTCACCGGGGAGCTGTTTTTT. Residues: CASSQDRVTGELFF.